These T cell receptor beta chains were read from a single sample in a study of chemoradiotherapy in HPV16-positive cancers. The data were produced by immunoSEQ multiplex PCR, yet TCRdb's version contains in-frame clones alone and is incomplete. Of about 24,000 clones listed, roughly 92% are singletons. The sample consisted of blood, taken from a patient who underwent chemoradiotherapy. The receptors here all came from a human donor with HPV-associated anogenital cancer. CDR3s include the opening cysteine and the closing phenylalanine or tryptophan. The D gene is left open where the match is weak. Expanded clones are given a class, and other clones once, few, many or no size at all.

DNA: TGTGCCAGCAGTGAAGGGACAGGGGAGTCCGGGGAGCTGTTTTTT
CDR3: CASSEGTGESGELFF
J: TRBJ2-2
D: TRBD1
V: TRBV6-1
size: once

DNA: TGTGCCAGCAGCTTAGCGCAGCACACTGAAGCTTTCTTT
CDR3: CASSLAQHTEAFF
J: TRBJ1-1
D: -
V: TRBV7-9
size: -

DNA: TGTGCCAGCAGCTTCGGTGAGCAGTTCTTC
CDR3: CASSFGEQFF
J: TRBJ2-1
D: -
V: TRBV7-2
size: -

DNA: TGTGCCAGCAGCTTAGATTCAGGGTCCTATGGCTACACCTTC
CDR3: CASSLDSGSYGYTF
J: TRBJ1-2
D: -
V: TRBV7-9
size: -

DNA: TGTGCCAGCTCACCATCCAGCGGGAGGGCCCCCTACGAGCAGTACTTC
CDR3: CASSPSSGRAPYEQYF
J: TRBJ2-7
D: TRBD2
V: TRBV18
size: -

DNA: TGTGCCAGCCGGAAGGTGGGGGGTGAGCAGTACTTC
CDR3: CASRKVGGEQYF
J: TRBJ2-7
D: -
V: TRBV2
size: -

DNA: TGTGCCAGCACCCCTGATCCGGGGGCAGGGGGGGAGCTGTTTTTT
CDR3: CASTPDPGAGGELFF
J: TRBJ2-2
D: -
V: TRBV6-1
size: -

DNA: TGCGCCAGCAGCCACTCTGGGACAGGGGAGGAAAACTACGAGCAGTACTTC
CDR3: CASSHSGTGEENYEQYF
J: TRBJ2-7
D: TRBD1
V: TRBV4-1
size: -

DNA: TGTGCCAGCAGCTTACCGACCGCACGGAGGGGCTACACCTTC
CDR3: CASSLPTARRGYTF
J: TRBJ1-2
D: -
V: TRBV7-2
size: -

DNA: TGTGCCAGCAGTTTGGCCCATAGAGAAATCTACGAGCAGTACTTC
CDR3: CASSLAHREIYEQYF
J: TRBJ2-7
D: -
V: TRBV28
size: -

DNA: TGTGCCAGTAGCCCCCCCGCGATGGTCAAAAACATTCAGTACTTC
CDR3: CASSPPAMVKNIQYF
J: TRBJ2-4
D: -
V: TRBV19
size: -

DNA: TGTGCCAGCAGTGAAGTGGGGAGGAGCAATCAGCCCCAGCATTTT
CDR3: CASSEVGRSNQPQHF
J: TRBJ1-5
D: -
V: TRBV2
size: -

DNA: TGTGCCAGCAGCTCCCGATGGCGAGCAGGAGGTGAAAAACTGTTTTTT
CDR3: CASSSRWRAGGEKLFF
J: TRBJ1-4
D: -
V: TRBV5-6
size: once

DNA: TGTGCCAGCAGCCTCCGGACAGGTCGGTACAATGAGCAGTTCTTC
CDR3: CASSLRTGRYNEQFF
J: TRBJ2-1
D: TRBD1
V: TRBV14
size: -

DNA: TGTGCCAGCAGCTTGGATGCGCCATTGGATGGCTACACCTTC
CDR3: CASSLDAPLDGYTF
J: TRBJ1-2
D: -
V: TRBV7-8
size: -

DNA: TGTGCCAGCAGTCGGGGGGAAACAGATACGCAGTATTTT
CDR3: CASSRGETDTQYF
J: TRBJ2-3
D: TRBD2
V: TRBV6-4
size: -

DNA: TGTGCCAGTACTATAACGACAGGGATTTTTTACGAGCAGTACTTC
CDR3: CASTITTGIFYEQYF
J: TRBJ2-7
D: TRBD1
V: TRBV19
size: -

DNA: TGTGCCACCAGCAGAGATAAGTGGGGCCGCGAGCAGTACTTC
CDR3: CATSRDKWGREQYF
J: TRBJ2-7
D: -
V: TRBV15
size: -

DNA: TGTGCCAGCAGCGTGGACAGCCTCCAAGAGACCCAGTACTTC
CDR3: CASSVDSLQETQYF
J: TRBJ2-5
D: -
V: TRBV5-6
size: -

DNA: TGTGCCAGCAGTTTACAGGGGGCCTCTGAAGCTTTCTTT
CDR3: CASSLQGASEAFF
J: TRBJ1-1
D: TRBD1
V: TRBV27
size: -

DNA: TGTGCCAGAAGCCCCGAGGGCAGGGAAAACTATGGCTACACCTTC
CDR3: CARSPEGRENYGYTF
J: TRBJ1-2
D: -
V: TRBV5-3
size: -

DNA: TGTGCCAGTAGTAGGGGCCAGGGTGGCGACGAGCAGTACTTC
CDR3: CASSRGQGGDEQYF
J: TRBJ2-7
D: -
V: TRBV19
size: -